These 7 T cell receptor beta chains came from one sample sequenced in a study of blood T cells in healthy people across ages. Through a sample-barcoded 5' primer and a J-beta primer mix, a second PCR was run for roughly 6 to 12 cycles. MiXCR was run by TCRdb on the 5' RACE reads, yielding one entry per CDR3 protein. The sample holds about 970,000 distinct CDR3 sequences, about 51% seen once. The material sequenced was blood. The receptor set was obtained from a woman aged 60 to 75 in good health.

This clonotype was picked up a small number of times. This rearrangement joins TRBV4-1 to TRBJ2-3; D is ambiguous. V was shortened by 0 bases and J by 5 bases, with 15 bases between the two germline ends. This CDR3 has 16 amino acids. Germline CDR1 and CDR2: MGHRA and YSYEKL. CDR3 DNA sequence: TGCGCCAGCAGCCAAGAGGCACATCCGGGTGGAGATACGCAGTATTTT. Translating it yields CASSQEAHPGGDTQYF.

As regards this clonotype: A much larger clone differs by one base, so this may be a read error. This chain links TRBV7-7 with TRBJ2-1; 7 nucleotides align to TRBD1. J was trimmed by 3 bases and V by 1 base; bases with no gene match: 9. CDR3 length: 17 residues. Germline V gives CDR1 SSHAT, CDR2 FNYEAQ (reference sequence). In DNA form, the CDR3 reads TGTGCCAGCAGCTTAGGTGTAGTGACAGGGAGCTACAATGAGCAGTTCTTC. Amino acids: CASSLGVVTGSYNEQFF.

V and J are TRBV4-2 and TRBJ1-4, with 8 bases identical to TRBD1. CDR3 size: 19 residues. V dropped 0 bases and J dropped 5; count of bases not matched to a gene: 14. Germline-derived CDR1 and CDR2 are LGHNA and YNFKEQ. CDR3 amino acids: CASSQDTDRVFSQNEKLFF. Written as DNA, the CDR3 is TGTGCCAGCAGCCAAGACACGGACAGGGTTTTTTCTCAGAATGAAAAACTGTTTTTT.

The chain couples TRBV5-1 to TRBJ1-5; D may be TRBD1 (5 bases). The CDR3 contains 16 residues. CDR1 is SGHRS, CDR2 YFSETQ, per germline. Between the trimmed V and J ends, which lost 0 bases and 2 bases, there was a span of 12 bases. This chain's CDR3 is CASSLGHPGGNQPQHF. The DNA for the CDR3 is TGCGCCAGCAGCTTGGGTCACCCGGGGGGCAATCAGCCCCAGCATTTT.

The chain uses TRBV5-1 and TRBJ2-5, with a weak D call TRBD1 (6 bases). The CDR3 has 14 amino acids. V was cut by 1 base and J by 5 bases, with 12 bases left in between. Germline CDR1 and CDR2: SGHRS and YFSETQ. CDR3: CASSLTGTEETQYF. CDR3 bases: TGCGCCAGCAGCTTGACAGGGACGGAGGAGACCCAGTACTTC.

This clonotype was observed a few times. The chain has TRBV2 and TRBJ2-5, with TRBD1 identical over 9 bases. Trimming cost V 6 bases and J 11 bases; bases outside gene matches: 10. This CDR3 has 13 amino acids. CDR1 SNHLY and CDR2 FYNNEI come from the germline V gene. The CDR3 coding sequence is TGTGCCAGCAGCCCCGGGACAGGGACCAAGCAGTACTTC. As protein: CASSPGTGTKQYF.

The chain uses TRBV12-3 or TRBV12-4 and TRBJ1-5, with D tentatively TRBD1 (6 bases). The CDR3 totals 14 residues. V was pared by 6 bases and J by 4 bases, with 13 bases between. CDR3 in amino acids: CASRLRQDNQPQHF. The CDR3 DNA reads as TGTGCCAGCAGATTGAGACAGGATAATCAGCCCCAGCATTTT.